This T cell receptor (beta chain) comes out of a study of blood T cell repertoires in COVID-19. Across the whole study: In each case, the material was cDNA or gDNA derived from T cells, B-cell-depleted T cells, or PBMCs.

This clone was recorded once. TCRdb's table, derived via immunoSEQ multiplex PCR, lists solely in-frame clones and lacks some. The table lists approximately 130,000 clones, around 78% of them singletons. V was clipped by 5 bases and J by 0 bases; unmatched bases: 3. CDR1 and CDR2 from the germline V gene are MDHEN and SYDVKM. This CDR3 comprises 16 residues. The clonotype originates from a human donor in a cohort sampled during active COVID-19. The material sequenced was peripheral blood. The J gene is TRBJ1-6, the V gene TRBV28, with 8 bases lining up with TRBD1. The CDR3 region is CASSPDRGSYNSPLHF. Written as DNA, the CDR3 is TGTGCCAGCAGTCCCGACAGGGGCTCCTATAATTCACCCCTCCACTTT.